The present entry profiles one TCR beta chain with its context. Its antigen is currently unknown. Trimming removed 5 bases from V and 8 bases from J; junction bases left unmatched: 9. Germline V CDR1 and CDR2: SGHAT, FQNNGV. The CDR3 covers 14 residues. The record originates from a study of T cell responses to AZD1222 COVID-19 vaccine. The wider study: Investigators merged groups given second doses at roughly 4 or roughly 12 weeks.

The study's findings and limits: Breadth and depth of Spike-specific TCRs rose after two AZD1222 doses. Donors were chiefly white British, with a greater number of females, and clonal diversity was perhaps underestimated. Reports say nearly half of spike-specific TCRs go after unmutated variant regions.

Produced via immunoSEQ multiplex PCR; TCRdb's table is partial and in-frame only. The sample contains more than 150,000 clones, 85% to 90% of which appear only once. The chain recombines TRBV11-2 with TRBJ2-4, with TRBD1 matching 7 bases. Sequenced here: peripheral blood, sampled on day 0 of AZD1222 vaccination. This TCR was recovered from an adult in good health. The CDR3 DNA follows: TGTGCCAGCAGCAGGGGACAGATTAGTGACATTCAGTACTTC. It is translated as CASSRGQISDIQYF.